These 30 T cell receptor beta chains share one sample of origin, sequenced in a study of T cell repertoires in cytomegalovirus infection. No cognate antigen is known for these TCRs. TCRdb recomputed calls from the reads with MiXCR, one row per CDR3 protein. This sample has about 270,000 distinct CDR3 sequences; around 20% occur once, and the top ten carry roughly a fifth. The material was cultured PBMCs, obtained from culture after CMV antigen stimulation. These receptors all stem from a human donor in good health (CMV status not recorded). Some clones in this sample may be carry-over from other donors' samples.

V usage is TRBV10-3 and J usage is TRBJ2-7; 12 nucleotides align to TRBD2. The trim removed 4 bases at V and 2 bases at J, leaving 0 bases unmatched. The germline CDR1 and CDR2 sequences are ENHRY and SYGVKD. The CDR3 sequence is 14 residues long. CDR3 sequence: CAISASGRAYEQYF. In DNA form, the CDR3 reads TGTGCCATCAGTGCTAGCGGGAGGGCCTACGAGCAGTACTTC.

This clonotype has only a few counts. V gene TRBV29-1 combines with J gene TRBJ1-2; D uncertain. Germline V gives CDR1 SQVTM, CDR2 ANQGSEA. Trimming pared 7 bases from V and 3 bases from J, leaving 12 bases between. This CDR3 has 12 residues. The CDR3 region has the DNA TGCAGCGCCCCCGACACGGACTATGGCTACACCTTC. Its protein is CSAPDTDYGYTF.

This clonotype has only one observation. In DNA form, the CDR3 reads TGTGCCAGCAGCCCTCTTATTGGGCGCAATGAGCAGTTCTTC. It yields the protein CASSPLIGRNEQFF. The chain combines TRBV7-3 with TRBJ2-1, with no clear D. Per the germline V gene, CDR1 is SGHTA and CDR2 is FQGTGA. V gave up 5 bases and J gave up 6 bases, with 14 bases separating them. This CDR3 is built from 14 residues. Based on the CDR3 plus reference TRBV7-3 and TRBJ2-1, the full variable domain is GAGVSQTPSNKVTEKGKYVELRCDPISGHTALYWYRQSLGQGPEFLIYFQGTGAADDSGLPNDRFFAVRPEGSVSTLKIQRTERGDSAVYLCASSPLIGRNEQFFGPGTRLTVL.

This clonotype was seen ten or more times. The chain uses TRBV7-2 and TRBJ2-3, with D uncertain. In germline, CDR1 is SGHTA, CDR2 FQGNSA. The V end was cut by 4 bases, the J end by 0 bases, with 8 bases between. The CDR3 extends over 14 amino acids. In DNA form, the CDR3 reads TGTGCCAGCAGCTGGAGAGCGAGCACAGATACGCAGTATTTT. Its protein product is CASSWRASTDTQYF.

This clonotype was seen repeatedly, ten times or more. The V and J genes are TRBV3-1 and TRBJ2-1; the D gene is possibly TRBD2 (6 bases). Germline assignment: CDR1 LGHDT and CDR2 YNNKEL (reference sequence). The V and J ends lost 4 bases and 6 bases respectively, with 13 bases between them. This CDR3 is 14 amino acids long. CDR3 sequence (DNA): TGTGCCAGCAGCCTTTCTAGGCGGGGCAATGAGCAGTTCTTC. This encodes CASSLSRRGNEQFF.

This clonotype appeared a few times. This chain uses TRBV7-9 with TRBJ1-1; 10 bases line up with TRBD1. Germline CDR1 SEHNR, CDR2 FQNEAQ (reference sequence). The CDR3 length is 15 residues. V lost 4 bases, J lost 4 bases, and 6 bases stayed unmatched. CDR3 region: CASSSGQGLGTEAFF. CDR3 nucleotide sequence: TGTGCCAGCAGCTCGGGACAGGGGTTAGGCACTGAAGCTTTCTTT.

V and J are TRBV7-3 and TRBJ2-5; TRBD2 aligns across 7 bases. The CDR3 runs to 15 residues. Germline CDR1 SGHTA, CDR2 FQGTGA. Trimming removed 3 bases from V and 2 bases from J; junction bases left unmatched: 6. The CDR3 loop is CASSFDGRNQETQYF. CDR3 sequence (DNA): TGTGCCAGCAGCTTTGACGGGAGGAATCAAGAGACCCAGTACTTC.

The CDR3: CASSQDWTGSVYF. For the CDR3, the DNA is TGTGCCAGCAGCCAAGATTGGACAGGGAGTGTGTACTTC. The rearrangement links TRBV14 to TRBJ2-7; 8 bases are shared with TRBD1. The CDR3 has 13 residues. J gave up 12 bases and V 0 bases, and 7 bases lay outside the gene matches. The V gene's germline CDR1 is SGHDN and CDR2 FVKESK.

The V and J genes are TRBV20-1 and TRBJ2-4; weak D call: TRBD2 (6 bases). In germline, CDR1 is DFQATT, CDR2 SNEGSKA (reference sequence). V lost 0 bases to trimming and J lost 0 bases, with 12 bases between them. The CDR3 totals 16 residues. CDR3 region: CSARDRERLAKNIQYF. The CDR3 nucleotides read TGCAGTGCTAGAGATCGGGAGCGTCTAGCCAAAAACATTCAGTACTTC.

This clonotype occurred a few times. The chain joins TRBV14 to TRBJ2-1; 12 bases fit TRBD2. Unmatched junction bases numbered 10, after V lost 1 base and J lost 9 bases. This CDR3 is 17 amino acids long. Germline assignment: CDR1 SGHDN and CDR2 FVKESK. In DNA form, the CDR3 reads TGTGCCAGCAGCCAAGGACCCCTAGCGGGAGGGCCAACTGAGCAGTTCTTC. Its translation: CASSQGPLAGGPTEQFF.

The V and J genes are TRBV7-2 and TRBJ2-1; D is perhaps TRBD2 (6 bases). The CDR3 is 17 residues long. The V gene's germline CDR1 is SGHTA and CDR2 FQGNSA. The V end lost 0 bases, the J end lost 4 bases, and 16 bases lay between the germline ends. Here the CDR3 DNA reads TGTGCCAGCAGCTTAGCGTTAGGAGCGGGCCTATACAATGAGCAGTTCTTC. Residues: CASSLALGAGLYNEQFF. Full variable domain (missing parts from reference TRBV7-2 and TRBJ2-1): GAGVSQSPSNKVTEKGKDVELRCDPISGHTALYWYRQSLGQGLEFLIYFQGNSAPDKSGLPSDRFSAERTGGSVSTLTIQRTQQEDSAVYLCASSLALGAGLYNEQFFGPGTRLTVL.

This clonotype was detected many times. The chain employs TRBV7-2 and TRBJ2-3; D remains unclear. The CDR3 sequence is 15 residues long. CDR1 and CDR2 from the germline V gene are SGHTA and FQGNSA. V lost 1 base and J 6 bases, leaving 14 bases between the germline ends. CDR3 loop: CASSLESATLDTQYF. DNA for the CDR3: TGTGCCAGCAGCTTAGAGTCGGCTACTCTGGATACGCAGTATTTT.

This clonotype was observed a few times. In nucleotides, the CDR3 is TGTGCCAGCAGTTTACAGCGGGAGGGGGATACGCAGTATTTT. Protein sequence: CASSLQREGDTQYF. The rearrangement joins TRBV12-3 or TRBV12-4 to TRBJ2-3; TRBD2 matches 10 bases. The ends lost 2 bases at V and 6 bases at J; junction bases unmatched: 2. The CDR3 is 14 residues long.

With respect to this clonotype: A much larger clone differs from this one at a single base, so this may be a read error. The chain joins TRBV10-2 to TRBJ2-1; TRBD2 matches at 8 bases. The closer fit of TRBJ2-7 to the DNA end suggests the J call may be wrong. The germline V gene encodes CDR1 WSHSY and CDR2 SAAADI. The CDR3 has 13 residues. CDR3 bases: TGCGCCAGCAGTGGTGACGGGAGGGCCTCACAGTACTTC. Translation: CASSGDGRASQYF.

The genes are TRBV20-1 and TRBJ2-3; 7 bases map to TRBD2. The J segment lost 0 bases and the V segment lost 5 bases, leaving 8 bases of the junction unmatched. CDR1 is DFQATT and CDR2 is SNEGSKA in the germline V gene (reference sequence). CDR3 length: 15 residues. CDR3 residues: CSALPGLPSTDTQYF. The CDR3 DNA reads as TGCAGTGCTCTGCCGGGACTACCTAGCACAGATACGCAGTATTTT.

V gene TRBV11-3 combines with J gene TRBJ2-5; D is unclear. This CDR3 has 14 amino acids. Trimming took 3 bases from V and 0 from J, leaving 8 bases between them. CDR1 is SGHNT, CDR2 YENEEA, per germline. The CDR3 is CASSFDRYQETQYF. In nucleotides, the CDR3 is TGTGCCAGCAGCTTCGATAGGTACCAAGAGACCCAGTACTTC.

This clonotype was counted between two and nine times. The chain recombines TRBV2 with TRBJ2-7, with a possible D match to TRBD1 (6 bases). The V end lost 5 bases, the J end lost 6 bases, and 11 bases lay between the germline ends. The CDR3 loop spans 12 amino acids. CDR1 and CDR2 (germline): SNHLY, FYNNEI. The CDR3 sequence: CASSKNRAEQYV. The DNA of the CDR3 is TGTGCCAGCAGTAAAAACAGGGCCGAGCAGTACGTC.

This clonotype was seen ten or more times. This rearrangement joins TRBV5-4 to TRBJ2-7; 13 bases match TRBD2. Germline values: CDR1 SGHNT, CDR2 YYREEE (reference sequence). Trimming at V came to 3 bases and at J to 3 bases, leaving 3 bases not matched to a gene. This CDR3 is built from 15 residues. The chain's CDR3 is CASSSGTSGIYEQYF. The DNA for the CDR3 is TGTGCCAGCAGCTCCGGGACTAGCGGGATCTACGAGCAGTACTTC.

V usage is TRBV4-1 and J usage is TRBJ2-1, with 7 bases identical to TRBD2. The CDR3 sequence is 13 residues long. The junction had 4 bases not matched to a gene; V was cut back by 4 bases and J by 7 bases. CDR1 is MGHRA, CDR2 YSYEKL, per germline. CDR3 loop: CASSRGEGNEQFF. CDR3 DNA: TGCGCCAGCAGCCGTGGGGAGGGGAATGAGCAGTTCTTC.

This clonotype was counted a few times. The genes are TRBV6-5 and TRBJ2-1; a possible D gene is TRBD2 (6 bases). V was cut by 2 bases and J by 4 bases, with 12 bases left in between. The CDR3 consists of 15 residues. Germline CDR1 is MNHEY and CDR2 is SVGAGI. CDR3: CASSYQPLAYNEQFF. The CDR3 DNA reads as TGTGCCAGCAGTTACCAACCTCTAGCGTACAATGAGCAGTTCTTC.

This clonotype was counted only a few times. The rearrangement uses TRBV20-1 and TRBJ1-5, with D possibly being TRBD1 (6 bases). The CDR3 is 14 amino acids. Per germline, CDR1 DFQATT and CDR2 SNEGSKA (reference sequence). The germline V and J ends were trimmed by 4 bases and 0 bases, with 10 bases remaining between them. CDR3 sequence (DNA): TGCAGTGCTAAGGGGGGGTATAGCAATCAGCCCCAGCATTTT. It yields the protein CSAKGGYSNQPQHF.

The chain combines TRBV19 with TRBJ2-3; D is perhaps TRBD1 (6 bases). Between the trimmed V and J ends, which lost 3 bases and 8 bases, there was a span of 18 bases. CDR3 length: 15 amino acids. The V gene's germline CDR1 is LNHDA and CDR2 SQIVND (reference sequence). The CDR3 protein is CASSMRQAAGVTQYF. Here the CDR3 DNA reads TGTGCCAGTAGTATGAGACAGGCAGCAGGTGTTACGCAGTATTTT. Combining the CDR3 with reference TRBV19 and TRBJ2-3 gives the whole variable domain DGGITQSPKYLFRKEGQNVTLSCEQNLNHDAMYWYRQDPGQGLRLIYYSQIVNDFQKGDIAEGYSVSREKKESFPLTVTSAQKNPTAFYLCASSMRQAAGVTQYFGPGTRLTVL.

The V call is TRBV6-6, the J call TRBJ1-5; the D gene is possibly TRBD1 (5 bases). The CDR3 spans 17 residues. V dropped 1 base and J dropped 10 bases, with 23 bases sitting between them. In germline, CDR1 is MNHNY, CDR2 SVGAGI (reference sequence). The DNA for the CDR3 is TGTGCCAGCAGTTACTGGGAGTCGGACGGGGCGAATTTTCCCCAGCATTTT. Translation: CASSYWESDGANFPQHF.

There are a few counts of this clonotype. V gene TRBV14 combines with J gene TRBJ2-3; TRBD2 is a possible D gene (6 bases). Germline lookup yields CDR1 SGHDN and CDR2 FVKESK. The CDR3 totals 15 residues. V was clipped by 1 base and J by 5 bases, with 13 bases between them. The CDR3 DNA reads as TGTGCCAGCAGCCAAGGTAGCGGAGTAGGAGATACGCAGTATTTT. Its protein is CASSQGSGVGDTQYF.

The chain recombines TRBV30 with TRBJ2-1; D possibly uses TRBD1 or TRBD2 (6 bases each). The CDR3 runs to 16 residues. The germline V and J ends were trimmed by 2 bases and 4 bases, with 18 bases remaining between them. CDR1 is GTSNPN and CDR2 is SVGIG in the germline V gene (reference sequence). DNA for the CDR3: TGTGCCTGGAGTCAGAGGGGGGCCCGCATGTACAATGAGCAGTTCTTC. The encoded protein is CAWSQRGARMYNEQFF.

CDR3 sequence reads: CASGLPAGGPQETQYF. CDR3 bases: TGTGCTAGTGGTTTGCCCGCGGGGGGGCCTCAAGAGACCCAGTACTTC. The chain joins TRBV12-5 to TRBJ2-5, with 9 bases that match TRBD2. Per germline, CDR1 LGHNT and CDR2 FRNRAP. The CDR3 is 16 residues long. The V segment lost 2 bases and the J segment 2 bases; nucleotides outside the gene matches: 6.

This clonotype was seen repeatedly, ten times or more. V usage is TRBV7-9 and J usage is TRBJ2-7; 10 nucleotides align to TRBD2. Losses at the gene ends were 6 bases for V and 6 bases for J; bases not matched to a gene: 5. From germline, CDR1 is SEHNR and CDR2 FQNEAQ (reference sequence). This CDR3 is built from 13 residues. The CDR3 nucleotides are TGTGCCAGCAGTGCTAGCGGGAGTTCCGAGCAGTACGTC. Protein product: CASSASGSSEQYV.

This clonotype was counted only a few times. The V and J genes are TRBV19 and TRBJ1-2, with unresolved D. Deletions cut 8 bases from V and 2 bases from J, with 9 bases between. CDR1 and CDR2 (germline): LNHDA, SQIVND (reference sequence). The CDR3 covers 12 residues. The CDR3 protein is CASETRNYGYTF. The CDR3 coding sequence is TGTGCCAGTGAAACTCGGAACTATGGCTACACCTTC.

This clonotype came up a few times. The chain is built from TRBV7-2 and TRBJ2-5; 10 positions match TRBD2. With V trimmed by 0 bases and J by 3 bases, 4 bases remained unmatched. CDR1 and CDR2 from the germline V gene are SGHTA and FQGNSA. The CDR3 runs to 16 residues. The CDR3 sequence is CASSLAPLAGEETQYF. DNA of the CDR3: TGTGCCAGCAGCTTAGCGCCCCTAGCGGGGGAAGAGACCCAGTACTTC.

This clonotype appeared once. The V and J genes are TRBV28 and TRBJ2-2; D unclear. The CDR3 covers 16 residues. Germline V gives CDR1 MDHEN, CDR2 SYDVKM. V shed 4 bases and J shed 4 bases, with 16 bases lying between them. CDR3 amino acids: CASSSPSVPSTGELFF. Here the CDR3 DNA reads TGTGCCAGCAGTTCTCCGAGCGTTCCGTCCACCGGGGAGCTGTTTTTT.